Listed below are T cell receptor beta chains from one sample, sequenced in a study of T cells in Graves' hyperthyroidism and ophthalmopathy. From the multiplex PCR reads, TCRdb called clonotypes with MiXCR, one entry per CDR3 protein. The sample records 640,000 or so distinct CDR3 sequences, approximately 15% being singletons. Material: blood. These receptors originate from a woman aged 18-30 years with Graves' ophthalmopathy. CDR3s include the opening cysteine and the closing phenylalanine or tryptophan. Each record gives: V gene, D gene, clone size, J gene, CDR3 DNA, CDR3 protein. A D gene is named only where the DNA matches it firmly. Part of the rows lack a size; the others show once, few, many or a class for expanded clones.

V: TRBV12-3/TRBV12-4; D: NA; size: many; J: TRBJ2-3; DNA: TGTGCCAGCAGCCCCGACCCTAGCACAGATACGCAGTATTTT; CDR3: CASSPDPSTDTQYF
V: TRBV5-1; D: NA; size: few; J: TRBJ2-1; DNA: TGCGCCAGCAGCTCGCCCAGTACGGGTTCCAATGAGCAGTTCTTC; CDR3: CASSSPSTGSNEQFF
V: TRBV28; D: NA; size: many; J: TRBJ2-1; DNA: TGTGCCAGCAGTTTCTCAGGGGTGGCCTACAATGAGCAGTTCTTC; CDR3: CASSFSGVAYNEQFF
V: TRBV27; D: NA; size: many; J: TRBJ2-7; DNA: TGTGCCAGCAGTTCCCGGGACGGCGCCTCCTACGAGCAGTACTTC; CDR3: CASSSRDGASYEQYF
V: TRBV11-2; D: NA; size: NA; J: TRBJ2-2; DNA: TGTGCCAGCAGCTCCGAACAGGAACACGGGGAGCTGTTTTTT; CDR3: CASSSEQEHGELFF
V: TRBV10-3; D: TRBD2; size: many; J: TRBJ2-3; DNA: TGTGCCATCAGTCCCCTGTCGGCGGGAGCCCTCGGGGTAGCAGATACGCAGTATTTT; CDR3: CAISPLSAGALGVADTQYF
V: TRBV4-2; D: NA; size: NA; J: TRBJ1-2; DNA: TGTGCCAGCAGCCAAGGGGAACAGCTCTATGGCTACACCTTC; CDR3: CASSQGEQLYGYTF
V: TRBV28; D: TRBD2; size: many; J: TRBJ2-7; DNA: TGTGCCAGCAGTTTCCTAGCGGGAGGGCCGCCCTACGAGCAGTACTTC; CDR3: CASSFLAGGPPYEQYF
V: TRBV28; D: TRBD1; size: many; J: TRBJ2-7; DNA: TGTGCCAGCAGTTACGACAGGGAGTACGAGCAGTACTTC; CDR3: CASSYDREYEQYF
V: TRBV6-1; D: TRBD2; size: NA; J: TRBJ2-2; DNA: TGTGCCAGCCGGGGGGGGAACACCGGGGAGCTGTTTTTT; CDR3: CASRGGNTGELFF
V: TRBV7-9; D: NA; size: few; J: TRBJ2-6; DNA: TGTGCCAGCAGCTACGGGGGCCTCTCTGGGGCCAACGTCCTGACTTTC; CDR3: CASSYGGLSGANVLTF
V: TRBV2; D: TRBD2; size: NA; J: TRBJ2-3; DNA: TGTGCCAGCAGTGAGGGAGGGCCGCCAGATACGCAGTATTTT; CDR3: CASSEGGPPDTQYF
V: TRBV4-1; D: NA; size: NA; J: TRBJ2-5; DNA: TGCGCCAGCAGCCAAGTGACTTCAAGTGGGACTGGAAGCCAAGAGACCCAGTACTTC; CDR3: CASSQVTSSGTGSQETQYF
V: TRBV11-1; D: NA; size: many; J: TRBJ2-7; DNA: TGTGCCAGCAGCGTGGCGGGTTACCCCTACGAGCAGTACTTC; CDR3: CASSVAGYPYEQYF
V: TRBV20-1; D: TRBD1; size: many; J: TRBJ1-1; DNA: TGCAGTGCTAGACAAACGCAGGGGGTTATAGCTTTCTTT; CDR3: CSARQTQGVIAFF
V: TRBV30; D: TRBD2; size: many; J: TRBJ2-3; DNA: TGTGCCTGGAGGTCTCTAGCGGGAGATGCAGATACGCAGTATTTT; CDR3: CAWRSLAGDADTQYF
V: TRBV5-8; D: NA; size: many; J: TRBJ2-5; DNA: TGTGCCAGCAGCTGGGCGCGGACCGCTGGGGGAGAGACCCAGTACTTC; CDR3: CASSWARTAGGETQYF
V: TRBV27; D: TRBD1; size: NA; J: TRBJ2-1; DNA: TGTGCCAGCGGGGTAGTGCGGACAGGGGGCAGAGATGAGCAGTTCTTC; CDR3: CASGVVRTGGRDEQFF
V: TRBV30; D: TRBD1; size: few; J: TRBJ1-2; DNA: TGTGCCTGGGTGACGGGACAGGCTGATGGCTACACCTTC; CDR3: CAWVTGQADGYTF
V: TRBV20-1; D: TRBD2; size: many; J: TRBJ2-1; DNA: TGCAGTGCTAGGGGGATGCTAGCGGTCTCCTACAATGAGCAGTTCTTC; CDR3: CSARGMLAVSYNEQFF
V: TRBV27; D: NA; size: many; J: TRBJ1-2; DNA: TGTGCCAGCAGTTTATGGGCAGGGGTCCATGGCTACACCTTC; CDR3: CASSLWAGVHGYTF
V: TRBV24-1; D: TRBD2; size: NA; J: TRBJ2-1; DNA: TGTGCCACCAGTGACAACGGACTAGCGGGAGCCAACAATGAGCAGTTCTTC; CDR3: CATSDNGLAGANNEQFF
V: TRBV7-3; D: TRBD1; size: few; J: TRBJ1-2; DNA: TGTGCCAGCAGCTTAACGTTAAGTCGGGACAGACAAACTAACTATGGCTACACCTTC; CDR3: CASSLTLSRDRQTNYGYTF
V: TRBV7-9; D: NA; size: NA; J: TRBJ1-6; DNA: TGTGCCACGCGACCTGGGGCTAATTCACCCCTCCACTTT; CDR3: CATRPGANSPLHF
V: TRBV20-1; D: TRBD2; size: many; J: TRBJ2-7; DNA: TGCAGTGCGACCCATCCGGGACTAGCGGGAGATGAGCAGTACTTC; CDR3: CSATHPGLAGDEQYF
V: TRBV2; D: TRBD2; size: many; J: TRBJ2-5; DNA: TGTGCCAGCAGTCAGACTAGCGGGAAAGAGACCCAGTACTTC; CDR3: CASSQTSGKETQYF
V: TRBV12-3/TRBV12-4; D: TRBD2; size: many; J: TRBJ2-7; DNA: TGTGCCAGCAGCCCCGGGAGGGACGTCTCCTACGAGCAGTACTTC; CDR3: CASSPGRDVSYEQYF
V: TRBV11-3; D: TRBD1; size: NA; J: TRBJ1-2; DNA: TGTGCCAGCAGCTTGAACGGACAGGGGGCTTGGTATGGCTACACCTTC; CDR3: CASSLNGQGAWYGYTF
V: TRBV20-1; D: NA; size: many; J: TRBJ2-1; DNA: TGCAGTGCTAGCGGACTGAGCTCCTACAATGAGCAGTTCTTC; CDR3: CSASGLSSYNEQFF
V: TRBV3-1; D: NA; size: many; J: TRBJ1-4; DNA: TGTGCCAGCAGCCCACGAGTTGCAACTAATGAAAAACTGTTTTTT; CDR3: CASSPRVATNEKLFF
V: TRBV9; D: NA; size: few; J: TRBJ2-3; DNA: TGTGCCAGCAGCGTGGGGAGAGGTACGCAGTATTTT; CDR3: CASSVGRGTQYF
V: TRBV3-1; D: NA; size: few; J: TRBJ2-6; DNA: TGTGCCAGCAGCCAAGCAAGTGGGACTGGGGCCAACGTCCTGACTTTC; CDR3: CASSQASGTGANVLTF
V: TRBV13; D: TRBD2; size: NA; J: TRBJ2-1; DNA: TGTGCCAGCAGCCCTAGCGGGAGGGCTTGGGATGAGCAGTTCTTC; CDR3: CASSPSGRAWDEQFF
V: TRBV30; D: TRBD2; size: many; J: TRBJ2-3; DNA: TGTGCCTGGAGTACCGGGACTAGCGGAGATACGCAGTATTTT; CDR3: CAWSTGTSGDTQYF
V: TRBV7-2; D: TRBD2; size: many; J: TRBJ2-1; DNA: TGTGCCAGCAGCTTATTGCTAGCGGCCGACTCCTACAATGAGCAGTTCTTC; CDR3: CASSLLLAADSYNEQFF
V: TRBV9; D: TRBD2; size: few; J: TRBJ2-5; DNA: TGTGCCAGCAGCGTAGAGGCGACTAGCGGGAGTGCGGAGACCCAGTACTTC; CDR3: CASSVEATSGSAETQYF
V: TRBV9; D: NA; size: many; J: TRBJ2-1; DNA: TGTGCCAGCAGCGTGGACTTGTTCTACAATGAGCAGTTCTTC; CDR3: CASSVDLFYNEQFF
V: TRBV2; D: NA; size: many; J: TRBJ1-1; DNA: TGTGCCAGCGGTGGAGAGAACACTGAAGCTTTCTTT; CDR3: CASGGENTEAFF
V: TRBV3-1; D: NA; size: many; J: TRBJ2-3; DNA: TGTGCCAGCAGCCAAGACCCAATCGGGACAAGCCAAGATACGCAGTATTTT; CDR3: CASSQDPIGTSQDTQYF
V: TRBV28; D: NA; size: many; J: TRBJ1-5; DNA: TGTGCCAGCAGCCCCGGACAGCTCAATCAGCCCCAGCATTTT; CDR3: CASSPGQLNQPQHF
V: TRBV28; D: TRBD2; size: many; J: TRBJ2-1; DNA: TGTGCCAGCAGTTCTAGCGGGAGGGTATATGAGCAGTTCTTC; CDR3: CASSSSGRVYEQFF
V: TRBV28; D: TRBD2; size: many; J: TRBJ2-7; DNA: TGTGCCAGCAGTCTGGGGACTAGCGGGAGAGAGGACGAGCAGTACTTC; CDR3: CASSLGTSGREDEQYF
V: TRBV10-3; D: NA; size: NA; J: TRBJ2-2; DNA: TGTGCCATCAAAGGGGGGGCGAACACCGGGGAGCTGTTTTTT; CDR3: CAIKGGANTGELFF
V: TRBV7-3; D: TRBD2; size: many; J: TRBJ2-1; DNA: TGTGCCAGCAGCCTAGCCCTAGCGGGAGGCTACAATGAGCAGTTCTTC; CDR3: CASSLALAGGYNEQFF
V: TRBV28; D: TRBD2; size: NA; J: TRBJ2-1; DNA: TGTGCCAGCAGTCCCTGGACTAGCGGGATGTCCCCCAATGAGCAGTTCTTC; CDR3: CASSPWTSGMSPNEQFF
V: TRBV6-1; D: NA; size: many; J: TRBJ2-1; DNA: TGTGCCAGCAGTTACGGGTTGGTCGGCAGGGAGCAGTTCTTC; CDR3: CASSYGLVGREQFF
V: TRBV19; D: NA; size: few; J: TRBJ2-2; DNA: TGTGCCAGTAGTAGCTTCTCGACCGGGGAGCTGTTTTTT; CDR3: CASSSFSTGELFF
V: TRBV6-1; D: NA; size: many; J: TRBJ2-7; DNA: TGTGCCAGCAGTGAAGGGGCGAATCCAACCTACGAGCAGTACTTC; CDR3: CASSEGANPTYEQYF
V: TRBV12-3/TRBV12-4; D: NA; size: many; J: TRBJ1-2; DNA: TGTGCCAGCAGTCTCAGGGACCCTAACTATGGCTACACCTTC; CDR3: CASSLRDPNYGYTF
V: TRBV19; D: NA; size: many; J: TRBJ1-2; DNA: TGTGCCAGTAGTTTCGGACACTATGGCTACACCTTC; CDR3: CASSFGHYGYTF
V: TRBV12-3/TRBV12-4; D: TRBD2; size: many; J: TRBJ2-7; DNA: TGTGCCAGCAGCCAGACTAGCTTCGAGCAGTACTTC; CDR3: CASSQTSFEQYF
V: TRBV28; D: TRBD1; size: NA; J: TRBJ1-2; DNA: TGTGCCAGCAGTTTTTCCCTGGTGAGGGGGCGACATAAGGCTTATGGCTACACCTTC; CDR3: CASSFSLVRGRHKAYGYTF
V: TRBV6-4; D: TRBD2; size: many; J: TRBJ2-7; DNA: TGTGCCAGCAGTTGGAGGGAGGGATCCTACGAGCAGTACTTC; CDR3: CASSWREGSYEQYF
V: TRBV6-2/TRBV6-3; D: NA; size: NA; J: TRBJ1-1; DNA: TGTGCCTGCAGGACCGGGGGCGCTGAAGCTTTCTTT; CDR3: CACRTGGAEAFF
V: TRBV4-3; D: NA; size: NA; J: TRBJ1-4; DNA: TGCGCCAGCAGCCGTCACAGTGGTAATGAAAAACTGTTTTTT; CDR3: CASSRHSGNEKLFF